Listed here is a single T cell receptor beta chain. Germline-derived CDR1 and CDR2 are DFQATT and SNEGSKA (reference sequence). The CDR3 extends over 13 amino acids. The V end was cut by 3 bases, the J end by 1 base, with 9 bases between. TCRdb ran MiXCR on the RT-PCR reads and lists one entry per CDR3 protein. The sample carries about 700,000 distinct CDR3 sequences, about 14% recorded once. This TCR derives from a female donor in good health, serving as a healthy control. This rearrangement joins TRBV20-1 to TRBJ1-1; unclear D gene. Sequenced material: memory CD4+ T cells from blood. CDR3 DNA sequence: TGCAGTGCTAGGGTCTCGTCGAACACTGAAGCTTTCTTT. Protein product: CSARVSSNTEAFF.